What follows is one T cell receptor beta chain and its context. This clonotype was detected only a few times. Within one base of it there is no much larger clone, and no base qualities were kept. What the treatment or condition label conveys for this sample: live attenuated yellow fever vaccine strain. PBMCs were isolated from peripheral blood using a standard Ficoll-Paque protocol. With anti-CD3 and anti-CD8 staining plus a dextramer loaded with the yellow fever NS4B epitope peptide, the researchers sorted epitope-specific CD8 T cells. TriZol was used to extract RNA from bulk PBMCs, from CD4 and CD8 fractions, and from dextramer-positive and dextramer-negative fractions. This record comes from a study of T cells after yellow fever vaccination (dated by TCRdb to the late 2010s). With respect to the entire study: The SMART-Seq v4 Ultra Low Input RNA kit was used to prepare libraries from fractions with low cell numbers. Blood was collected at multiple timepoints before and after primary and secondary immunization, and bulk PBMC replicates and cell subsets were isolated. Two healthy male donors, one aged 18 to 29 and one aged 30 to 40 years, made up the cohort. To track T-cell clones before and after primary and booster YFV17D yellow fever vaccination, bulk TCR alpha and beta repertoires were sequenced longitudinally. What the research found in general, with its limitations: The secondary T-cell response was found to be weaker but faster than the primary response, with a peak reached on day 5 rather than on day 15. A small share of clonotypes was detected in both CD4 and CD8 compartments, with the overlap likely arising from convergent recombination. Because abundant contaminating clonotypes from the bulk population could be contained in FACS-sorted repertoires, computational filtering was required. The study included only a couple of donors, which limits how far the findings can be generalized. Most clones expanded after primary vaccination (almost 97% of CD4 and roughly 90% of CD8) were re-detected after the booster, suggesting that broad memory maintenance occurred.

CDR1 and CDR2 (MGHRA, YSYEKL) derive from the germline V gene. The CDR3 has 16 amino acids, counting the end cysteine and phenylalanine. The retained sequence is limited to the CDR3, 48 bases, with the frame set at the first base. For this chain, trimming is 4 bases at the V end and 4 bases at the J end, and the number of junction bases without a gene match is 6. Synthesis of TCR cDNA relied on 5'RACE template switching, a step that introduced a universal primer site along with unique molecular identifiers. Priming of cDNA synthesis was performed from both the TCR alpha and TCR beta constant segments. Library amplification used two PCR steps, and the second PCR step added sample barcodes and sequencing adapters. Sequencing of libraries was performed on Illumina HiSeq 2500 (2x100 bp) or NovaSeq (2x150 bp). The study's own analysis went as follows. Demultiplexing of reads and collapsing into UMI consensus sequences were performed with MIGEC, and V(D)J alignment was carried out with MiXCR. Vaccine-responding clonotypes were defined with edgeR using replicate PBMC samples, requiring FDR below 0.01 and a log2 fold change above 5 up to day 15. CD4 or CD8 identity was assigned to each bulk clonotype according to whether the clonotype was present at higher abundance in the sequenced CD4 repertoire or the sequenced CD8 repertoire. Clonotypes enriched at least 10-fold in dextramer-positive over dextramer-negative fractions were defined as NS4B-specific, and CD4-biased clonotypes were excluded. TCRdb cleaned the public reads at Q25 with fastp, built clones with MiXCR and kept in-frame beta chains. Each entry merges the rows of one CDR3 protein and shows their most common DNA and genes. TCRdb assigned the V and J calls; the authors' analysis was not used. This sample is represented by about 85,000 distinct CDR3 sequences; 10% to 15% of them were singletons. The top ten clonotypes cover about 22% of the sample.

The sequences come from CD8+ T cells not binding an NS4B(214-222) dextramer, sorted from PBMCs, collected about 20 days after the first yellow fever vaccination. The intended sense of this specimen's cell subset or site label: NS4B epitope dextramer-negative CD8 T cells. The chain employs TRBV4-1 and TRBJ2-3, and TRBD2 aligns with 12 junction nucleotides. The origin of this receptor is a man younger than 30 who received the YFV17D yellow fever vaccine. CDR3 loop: CASSPRLAGAPDTQYF. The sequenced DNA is TGCGCCAGCAGCCCCAGACTAGCGGGGGCGCCAGATACGCAGTATTTT.